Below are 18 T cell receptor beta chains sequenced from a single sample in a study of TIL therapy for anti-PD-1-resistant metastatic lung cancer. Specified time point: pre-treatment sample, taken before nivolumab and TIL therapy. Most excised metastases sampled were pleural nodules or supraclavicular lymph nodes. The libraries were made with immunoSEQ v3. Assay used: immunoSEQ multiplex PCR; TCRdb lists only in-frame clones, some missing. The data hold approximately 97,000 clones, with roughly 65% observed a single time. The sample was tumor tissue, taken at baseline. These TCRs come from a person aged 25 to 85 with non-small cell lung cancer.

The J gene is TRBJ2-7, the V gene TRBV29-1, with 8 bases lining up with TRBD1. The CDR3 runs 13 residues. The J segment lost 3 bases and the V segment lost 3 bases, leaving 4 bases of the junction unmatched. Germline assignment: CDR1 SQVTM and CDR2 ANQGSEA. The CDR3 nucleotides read TGCAGCGTTGAGGCTACAGGGGGCTACGAGCAGTACTTC. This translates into CSVEATGGYEQYF.

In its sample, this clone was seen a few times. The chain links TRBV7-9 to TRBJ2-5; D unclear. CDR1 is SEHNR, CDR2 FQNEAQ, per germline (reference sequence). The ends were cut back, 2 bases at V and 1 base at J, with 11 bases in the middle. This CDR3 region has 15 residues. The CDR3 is CASSLPVRVQETQYF. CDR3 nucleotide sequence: TGTGCCAGCAGCTTACCGGTTAGGGTCCAAGAGACCCAGTACTTC.

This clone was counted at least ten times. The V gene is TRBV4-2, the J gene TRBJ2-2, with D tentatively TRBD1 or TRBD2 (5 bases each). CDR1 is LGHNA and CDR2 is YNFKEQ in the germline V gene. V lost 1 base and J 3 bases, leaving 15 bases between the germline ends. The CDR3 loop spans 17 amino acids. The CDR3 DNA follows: TGTGCCAGCAGCCAAGCTTCGGTCGGGGCGGACACCGGGGAGCTGTTTTTT. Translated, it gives CASSQASVGADTGELFF.

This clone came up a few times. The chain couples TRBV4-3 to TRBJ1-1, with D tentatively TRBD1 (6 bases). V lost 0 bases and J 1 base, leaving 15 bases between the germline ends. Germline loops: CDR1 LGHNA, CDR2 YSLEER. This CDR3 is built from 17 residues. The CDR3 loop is CASSQDLRGGGNTEAFF. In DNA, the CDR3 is TGCGCCAGCAGCCAAGATCTACGAGGGGGAGGGAACACTGAAGCTTTCTTT.

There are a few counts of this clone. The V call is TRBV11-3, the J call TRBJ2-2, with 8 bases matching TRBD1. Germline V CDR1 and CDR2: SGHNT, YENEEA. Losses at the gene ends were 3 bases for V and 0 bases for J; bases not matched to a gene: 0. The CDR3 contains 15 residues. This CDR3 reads CASSLTGANTGELFF. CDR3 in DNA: TGTGCCAGCAGCTTGACAGGGGCGAACACCGGGGAGCTGTTTTTT.

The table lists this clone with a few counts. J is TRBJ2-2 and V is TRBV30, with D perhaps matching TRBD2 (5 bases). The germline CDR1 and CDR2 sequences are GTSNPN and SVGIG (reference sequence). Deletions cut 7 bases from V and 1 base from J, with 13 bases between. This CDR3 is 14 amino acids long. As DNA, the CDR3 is TGTGCCTCCCGGGGAAGCCAGAACACCGGGGAGCTGTTTTTT. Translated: CASRGSQNTGELFF.

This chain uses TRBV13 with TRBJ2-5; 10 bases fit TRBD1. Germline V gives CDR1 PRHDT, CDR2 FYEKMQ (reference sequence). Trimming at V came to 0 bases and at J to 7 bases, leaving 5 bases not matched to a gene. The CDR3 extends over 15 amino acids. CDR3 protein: CASSLGDRGRGTQYF. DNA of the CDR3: TGTGCCAGCAGCTTAGGTGACAGGGGGCGCGGGACCCAGTACTTC. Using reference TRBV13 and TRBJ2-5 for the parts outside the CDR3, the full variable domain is AAGVIQSPRHLIKEKRETATLKCYPIPRHDTVYWYQQGPGQDPQFLISFYEKMQSDKGSIPDRFSAQQFSDYHSELNMSSLELGDSALYFCASSLGDRGRGTQYFGPGTRLLVL.

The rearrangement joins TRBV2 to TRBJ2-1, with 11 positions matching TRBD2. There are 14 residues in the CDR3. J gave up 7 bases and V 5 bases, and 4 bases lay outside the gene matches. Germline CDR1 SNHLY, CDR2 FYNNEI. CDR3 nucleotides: TGTGCCAGCAGTACTAGCGGGAGAGGGAATGAGCAGTTCTTC. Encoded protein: CASSTSGRGNEQFF.

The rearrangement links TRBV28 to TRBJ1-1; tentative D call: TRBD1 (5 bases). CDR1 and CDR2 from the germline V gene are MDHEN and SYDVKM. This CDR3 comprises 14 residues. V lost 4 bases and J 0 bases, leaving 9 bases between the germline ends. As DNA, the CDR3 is TGTGCCAGCAGTTCGGGACTGCTGAACACTGAAGCTTTCTTT. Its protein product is CASSSGLLNTEAFF.

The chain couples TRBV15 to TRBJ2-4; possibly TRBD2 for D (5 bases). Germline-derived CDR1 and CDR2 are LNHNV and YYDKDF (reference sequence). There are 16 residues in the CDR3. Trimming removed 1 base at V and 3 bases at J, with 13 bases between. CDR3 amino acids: CATSRGTRAVKNIQYF. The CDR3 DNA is TGTGCCACCAGCAGAGGTACGAGGGCTGTCAAAAACATTCAGTACTTC.

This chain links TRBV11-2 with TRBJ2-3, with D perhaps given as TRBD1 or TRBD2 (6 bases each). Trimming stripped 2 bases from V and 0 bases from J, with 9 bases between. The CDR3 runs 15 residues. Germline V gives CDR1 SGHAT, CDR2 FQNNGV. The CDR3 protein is CASSLIGGSTDTQYF. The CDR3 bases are TGTGCCAGCAGCTTAATCGGGGGCAGCACAGATACGCAGTATTTT.

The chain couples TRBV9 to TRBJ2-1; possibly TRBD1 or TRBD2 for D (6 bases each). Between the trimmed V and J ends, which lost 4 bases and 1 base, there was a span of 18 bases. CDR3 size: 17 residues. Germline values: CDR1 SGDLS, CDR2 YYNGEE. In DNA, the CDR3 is TGTGCCAGCAGCCAAAGGGGGGACAAAGGTTCCTACAATGAGCAGTTCTTC. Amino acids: CASSQRGDKGSYNEQFF.

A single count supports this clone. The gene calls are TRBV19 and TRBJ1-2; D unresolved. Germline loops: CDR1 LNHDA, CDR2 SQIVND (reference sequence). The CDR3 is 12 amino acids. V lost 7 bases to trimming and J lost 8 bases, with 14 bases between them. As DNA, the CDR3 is TGTGCCAGTATCCTACCAAATGGGGGCTACACCTTC. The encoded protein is CASILPNGGYTF.

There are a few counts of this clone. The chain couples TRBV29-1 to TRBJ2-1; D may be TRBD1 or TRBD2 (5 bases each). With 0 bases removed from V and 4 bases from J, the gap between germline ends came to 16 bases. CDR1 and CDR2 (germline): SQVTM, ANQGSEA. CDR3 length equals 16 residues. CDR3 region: CSVEDVGAVGYNEQFF. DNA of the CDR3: TGCAGCGTTGAAGATGTCGGGGCCGTGGGTTACAATGAGCAGTTCTTC.

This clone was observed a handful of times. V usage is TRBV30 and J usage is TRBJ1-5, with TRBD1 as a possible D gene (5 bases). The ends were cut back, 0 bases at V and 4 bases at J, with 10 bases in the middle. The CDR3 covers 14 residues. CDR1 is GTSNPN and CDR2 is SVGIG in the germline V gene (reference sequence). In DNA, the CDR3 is TGTGCCTGGAGTGTATTCCAGGGTAATCAGCCCCAGCATTTT. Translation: CAWSVFQGNQPQHF.

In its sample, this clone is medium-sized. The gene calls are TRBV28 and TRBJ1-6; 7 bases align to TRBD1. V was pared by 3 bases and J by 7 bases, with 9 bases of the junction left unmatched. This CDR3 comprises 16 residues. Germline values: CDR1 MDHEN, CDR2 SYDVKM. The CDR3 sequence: CASSFAPPGQNSPLHF. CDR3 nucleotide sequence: TGTGCCAGCAGTTTCGCCCCCCCGGGACAGAATTCACCCCTCCACTTT.

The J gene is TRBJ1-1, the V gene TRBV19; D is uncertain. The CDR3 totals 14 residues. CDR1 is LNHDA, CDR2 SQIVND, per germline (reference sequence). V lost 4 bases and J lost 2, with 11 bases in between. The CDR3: CASSTVLLNTEAFF. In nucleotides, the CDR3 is TGTGCCAGTAGTACCGTACTGTTAAACACTGAAGCTTTCTTT.

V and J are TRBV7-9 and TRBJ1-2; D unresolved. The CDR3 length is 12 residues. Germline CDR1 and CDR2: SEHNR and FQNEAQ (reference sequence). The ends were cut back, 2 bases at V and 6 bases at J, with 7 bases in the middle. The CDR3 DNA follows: TGTGCCAGCAGCTTAAGGACGGATGGCTACACCTTC. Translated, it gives CASSLRTDGYTF. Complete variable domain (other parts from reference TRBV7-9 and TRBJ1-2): DTGVSQNPRHKITKRGQNVTFRCDPISEHNRLYWYRQTLGQGPEFLTYFQNEAQLEKSRLLSDRFSAERPKGSFSTLEIQRTEQGDSAMYLCASSLRTDGYTFGSGTRLTVV.